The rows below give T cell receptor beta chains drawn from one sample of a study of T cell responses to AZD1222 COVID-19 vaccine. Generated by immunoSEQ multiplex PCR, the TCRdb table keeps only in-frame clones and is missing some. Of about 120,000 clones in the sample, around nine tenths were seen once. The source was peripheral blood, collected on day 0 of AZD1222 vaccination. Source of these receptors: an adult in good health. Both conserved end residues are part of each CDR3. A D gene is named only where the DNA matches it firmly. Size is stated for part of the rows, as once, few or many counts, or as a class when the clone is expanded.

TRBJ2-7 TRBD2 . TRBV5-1 CASSSVAGATYEQYF TGCGCCAGCAGCTCCGTAGCGGGAGCCACCTACGAGCAGTACTTC
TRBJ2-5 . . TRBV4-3 CASSPDGQQTQYF TGCGCCAGCAGTCCCGACGGTCAACAGACCCAGTACTTC
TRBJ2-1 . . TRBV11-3 CASSLGGVYNEQFF TGTGCCAGCAGCTTAGGGGGGGTTTACAATGAGCAGTTCTTC
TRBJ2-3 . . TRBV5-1 CASSPSKITDTQYF TGCGCCAGCAGCCCCTCAAAGATCACAGATACGCAGTATTTT
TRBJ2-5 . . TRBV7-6 CASSFSGGQETQYF TGTGCCAGCAGCTTTTCAGGGGGGCAAGAGACCCAGTACTTC
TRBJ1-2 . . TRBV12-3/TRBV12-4 CASSLGGNYGYTF TGTGCCAGCAGTTTGGGAGGGAACTATGGCTACACCTTC
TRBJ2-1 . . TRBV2 CATQRDYNEQFF TGTGCCACCCAGAGGGACTACAATGAGCAGTTCTTC
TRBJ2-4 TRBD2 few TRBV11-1 CASSRRTSGSNIQYF TGTGCCAGCAGCCGACGGACTAGCGGGAGTAACATTCAGTACTTC
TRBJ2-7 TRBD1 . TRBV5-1 CASSLGGQGYEQYF TGCGCCAGCAGCTTGGGGGGACAGGGCTACGAGCAGTACTTC
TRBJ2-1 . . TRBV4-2 CASSQDLLGGNHEQFF TGTGCCAGCAGCCAAGATCTCTTGGGCGGGAACCATGAGCAGTTCTTC
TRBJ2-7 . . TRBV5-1 CASAPGATYEQYF TGCGCCAGCGCCCCGGGGGCGACCTACGAGCAGTACTTC
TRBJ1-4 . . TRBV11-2 CASSLVFNEKLFF TGTGCCAGCAGCTTAGTTTTTAATGAAAAACTGTTTTTT
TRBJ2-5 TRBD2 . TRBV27 CASSLRRGETQYF TGTGCCAGCAGTTTAAGGCGGGGGGAGACCCAGTACTTC
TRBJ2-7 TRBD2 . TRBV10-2 CASSGSGRGLYEQYF TGCGCCAGCAGTGGTAGCGGGAGAGGACTATACGAGCAGTACTTC
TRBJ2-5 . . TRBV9 CASSVGGLGEDQETQYF TGTGCCAGCAGCGTAGGGGGGCTAGGGGAGGACCAAGAGACCCAGTACTTC
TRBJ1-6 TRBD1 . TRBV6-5 CASRVDRYSPLHF TGTGCCAGCAGAGTGGACAGGTATTCACCCCTCCACTTT
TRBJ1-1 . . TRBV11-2 CASSLDSRTEAFF TGTGCCAGCAGCTTAGACAGCCGCACTGAAGCTTTCTTT
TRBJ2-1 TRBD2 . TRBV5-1 CASRSSGSSYNEQFF TGCGCCAGCAGATCTAGCGGGAGCTCCTACAATGAGCAGTTCTTC
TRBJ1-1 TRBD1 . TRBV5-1 CASSRTGGMGPGAEAFF TGCGCCAGCAGCCGGACAGGGGGCATGGGGCCCGGCGCTGAAGCTTTCTTT
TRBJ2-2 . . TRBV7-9 CASSTGPDTGELFF TGTGCCAGCAGCACCGGGCCTGACACCGGGGAGCTGTTTTTT
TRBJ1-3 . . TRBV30 CAWSVRSPSGNTIYF TGTGCCTGGAGTGTACGAAGCCCCTCTGGAAACACCATATATTTT
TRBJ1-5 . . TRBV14 CASQNNQPQHF TGTGCCAGCCAGAACAATCAGCCCCAGCATTTT